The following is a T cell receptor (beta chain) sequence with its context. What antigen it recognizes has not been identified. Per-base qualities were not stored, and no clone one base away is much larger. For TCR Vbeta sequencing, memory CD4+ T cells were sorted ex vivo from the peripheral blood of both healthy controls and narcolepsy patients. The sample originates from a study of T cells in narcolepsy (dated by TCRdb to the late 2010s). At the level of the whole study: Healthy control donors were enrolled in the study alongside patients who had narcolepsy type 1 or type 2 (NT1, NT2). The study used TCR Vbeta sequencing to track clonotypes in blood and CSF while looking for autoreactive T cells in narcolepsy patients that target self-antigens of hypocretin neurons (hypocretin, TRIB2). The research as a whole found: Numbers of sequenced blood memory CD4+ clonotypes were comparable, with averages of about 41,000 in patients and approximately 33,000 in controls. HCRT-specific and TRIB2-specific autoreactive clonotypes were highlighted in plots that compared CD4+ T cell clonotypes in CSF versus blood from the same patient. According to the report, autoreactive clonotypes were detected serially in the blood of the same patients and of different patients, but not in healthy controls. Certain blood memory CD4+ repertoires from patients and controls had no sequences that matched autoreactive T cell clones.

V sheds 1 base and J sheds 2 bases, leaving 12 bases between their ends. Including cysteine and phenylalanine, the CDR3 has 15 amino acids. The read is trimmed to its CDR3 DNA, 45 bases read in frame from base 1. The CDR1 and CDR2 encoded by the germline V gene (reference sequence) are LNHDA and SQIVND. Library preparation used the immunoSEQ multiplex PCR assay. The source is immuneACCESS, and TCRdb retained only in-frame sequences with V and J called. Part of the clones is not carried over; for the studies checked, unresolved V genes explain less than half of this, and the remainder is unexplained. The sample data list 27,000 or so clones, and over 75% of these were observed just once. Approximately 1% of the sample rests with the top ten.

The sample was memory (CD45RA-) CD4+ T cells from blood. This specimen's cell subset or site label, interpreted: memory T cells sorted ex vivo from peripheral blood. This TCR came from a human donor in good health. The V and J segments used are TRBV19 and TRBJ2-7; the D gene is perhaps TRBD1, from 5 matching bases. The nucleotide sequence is TGTGCCAGTAGTATAGTCGTAGGGGTTCCCTACGAGCAGTACTTC. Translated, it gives CASSIVVGVPYEQYF.